The rows below give T cell receptor beta chains drawn from one sample of a study of shared clonotypes between healthy human individuals. Profiled with immunoSEQ multiplex PCR; TCRdb holds only in-frame clones, not every one. The repertoire has about 2.1 million clones, more than 85% of them found once; the top ten carry 1.7%. What was sequenced was naive CD8+ T cells from PBMCs. These receptors all come from a man between 18 and 29 years old in good health. Some clones in this sample may be carry-over from other donors' samples. Both conserved end residues are part of each CDR3. The D gene is left open where the match is weak. Size is stated for part of the rows, as once, few or many counts, or as a class when the clone is expanded.

clone size,CDR3 length,J gene,D gene,V gene,CDR3 protein,CDR3 DNA
once,16,TRBJ2-2,NA,TRBV7-9,CASRGEEGSQTGELFF,TGTGCCAGCCGAGGAGAGGAGGGATCTCAGACCGGGGAGCTGTTTTTT
NA,12,TRBJ1-2,NA,TRBV27,CASSQLGGGYTF,TGTGCCAGCAGTCAACTAGGGGGTGGCTACACCTTC
NA,14,TRBJ2-7,NA,TRBV6-1,CASSEWRDAYEQYF,TGTGCCAGCAGTGAATGGCGCGACGCCTACGAGCAGTACTTC
NA,16,TRBJ2-1,TRBD2,TRBV28,CASSPVREASYNEQFF,TGTGCCAGCAGCCCCGTGCGGGAGGCATCCTACAATGAGCAGTTCTTC
NA,13,TRBJ2-7,NA,TRBV6-6,CASRPTAAYEQYF,TGTGCCAGCAGACCGACAGCAGCCTACGAGCAGTACTTC
NA,14,TRBJ1-6,TRBD1,TRBV6-5,CASSQSGGNSPLHF,TGTGCCAGCAGTCAGTCAGGGGGTAATTCACCCCTCCACTTT
NA,15,TRBJ2-2,NA,TRBV30,CAWSVRLGNTGELFF,TGTGCCTGGAGTGTACGTCTGGGGAACACCGGGGAGCTGTTTTTT
NA,13,TRBJ2-3,NA,TRBV9,CASSVDGPNTQYF,TGTGCCAGCAGCGTAGACGGACCGAATACGCAGTATTTT
NA,15,TRBJ2-5,TRBD2,TRBV6-5,CASSPLAGAQETQYF,TGTGCCAGCAGTCCCCTAGCGGGAGCGCAAGAGACCCAGTACTTC
NA,13,TRBJ2-7,NA,TRBV15,CATSREVGSEQYF,TGTGCCACCAGCAGAGAGGTTGGCAGCGAGCAGTACTTC
NA,13,TRBJ2-7,NA,TRBV28,CASTFGGSYEQYF,TGTGCCAGCACCTTCGGGGGCTCCTACGAGCAGTACTTC
NA,17,TRBJ2-7,NA,TRBV21-1,CASSLRDRKLTTYEQYF,TGTGCCAGCAGCCTCCGGGACAGAAAGCTCACTACCTACGAGCAGTACTTC
NA,16,TRBJ2-7,TRBD2,TRBV5-8,CASSSNLAGGSYEQYF,TGTGCCAGCAGCTCCAACCTAGCGGGAGGTTCCTACGAGCAGTACTTC
NA,16,TRBJ2-4,TRBD2,TRBV9,CASSPRGGKAKNIQYF,TGTGCCAGCAGCCCCCGGGGGGGGAAGGCCAAAAACATTCAGTACTTC
NA,13,TRBJ2-3,NA,TRBV28,CASCLGGTDTQYF,TGTGCCAGCTGCCTGGGGGGTACAGATACGCAGTATTTT
NA,14,TRBJ2-7,TRBD1,TRBV27,CASKRGQGFYEQYF,TGTGCCAGCAAACGGGGACAGGGCTTCTACGAGCAGTACTTC
NA,15,TRBJ2-7,NA,TRBV15,CATSTHKGSSYEQYF,TGTGCCACCAGCACCCACAAGGGTAGCTCCTACGAGCAGTACTTC
NA,15,TRBJ2-3,NA,TRBV6-1,CASRGGAEFTDTQYF,TGTGCCAGCAGGGGCGGGGCAGAATTCACAGATACGCAGTATTTT
once,14,TRBJ1-5,NA,TRBV27,CASSPGYSNQPQHF,TGTGCCAGCAGCCCCGGATATAGCAATCAGCCCCAGCATTTT
NA,12,TRBJ1-2,NA,TRBV10-3,CAISDVGYGYTF,TGTGCCATCAGTGATGTGGGTTATGGCTACACCTTC
NA,16,TRBJ2-1,TRBD2,TRBV7-2,CASSLLAGGSYNEQFF,TGTGCCAGCAGCCTGCTAGCGGGAGGTTCCTACAATGAGCAGTTCTTC
NA,16,TRBJ2-5,NA,TRBV5-1,CASSPARISGQETQYF,TGCGCCAGCAGCCCCGCTAGGATATCGGGCCAAGAGACCCAGTACTTC
NA,16,TRBJ2-1,TRBD2,TRBV13,CASSPWGGGSYNEQFF,TGTGCCAGCAGCCCCTGGGGGGGAGGCTCCTACAATGAGCAGTTCTTC
NA,16,TRBJ2-1,NA,TRBV6-1,CASSEEVVLGNNEQFF,TGTGCCAGCAGTGAAGAGGTTGTTTTGGGCAACAATGAGCAGTTCTTC
NA,13,TRBJ1-1,NA,TRBV5-1,CATKDRINTEAFF,TGCGCCACCAAGGACAGAATTAACACTGAAGCTTTCTTT
NA,19,TRBJ2-2,NA,TRBV7-2,CASSFTRDTELPSTGELFF,TGTGCCAGCAGCTTCACCCGGGACACAGAACTCCCGAGCACCGGGGAGCTGTTTTTT
NA,13,TRBJ2-2,NA,TRBV9,CASSPGGGGELFF,TGTGCCAGCAGCCCCGGAGGGGGCGGGGAGCTGTTTTTT
NA,16,TRBJ1-2,NA,TRBV19,CASSVRLRTSHYGYTF,TGTGCCAGTAGTGTAAGACTCCGCACATCTCACTATGGCTACACCTTC
NA,13,TRBJ1-1,TRBD1,TRBV27,CASTDRVGTEAFF,TGTGCCAGCACCGACAGGGTAGGAACTGAAGCTTTCTTT
NA,17,TRBJ2-3,TRBD2,TRBV6-4,CASSALAGGAPTDTQYF,TGTGCCAGCAGTGCCCTAGCGGGAGGGGCCCCCACAGATACGCAGTATTTT
NA,15,TRBJ2-7,NA,TRBV7-2,CASSLRPVKSYEQYF,TGTGCCAGCAGCTTACGTCCAGTAAAATCCTACGAGCAGTACTTC
NA,14,TRBJ1-5,TRBD1,TRBV15,CATRKTGGYQPQHF,TGTGCCACCAGAAAGACAGGGGGATATCAGCCCCAGCATTTT
NA,14,TRBJ2-7,NA,TRBV18,CASSPPGTVYEQYF,TGTGCCAGCTCACCACCGGGGACGGTCTACGAGCAGTACTTC
once,14,TRBJ1-2,NA,TRBV27,CASSLGAPNYGYTF,TGTGCCAGCAGCTTAGGGGCGCCCAACTATGGCTACACCTTC
NA,16,TRBJ2-7,TRBD2,TRBV27,CASSLLIAGGVYEQYF,TGTGCCAGCAGTTTACTAATAGCGGGGGGAGTGTACGAGCAGTACTTC
NA,14,TRBJ2-5,NA,TRBV27,CASSLRGYPETQYF,TGTGCCAGCAGTTTAAGGGGCTACCCGGAGACCCAGTACTTC
NA,14,TRBJ2-7,TRBD2,TRBV4-1,CASSQVGLNHEQYF,TGCGCCAGCAGCCAAGTGGGACTAAATCACGAGCAGTACTTC
NA,12,TRBJ2-1,NA,TRBV29-1,CSVEAPSREQFF,TGCAGCGTTGAAGCTCCGAGTCGTGAGCAGTTCTTC
NA,15,TRBJ1-1,NA,TRBV7-2,CASSPGGQGNTEAFF,TGTGCCAGCAGCCCGGGGGGGCAGGGGAACACTGAAGCTTTCTTT